The entry below describes one TCR beta chain. These data come from a study of blood T cell repertoires in COVID-19. Whole-study context: Samples of COVID-19 (acute and convalescent) were obtained from the United States, Italy and Spain.

Individuals drawn from around 25 US areas were about 18 to 100 years old. Participants had their cohort set by participant-reported clinical history. The V segment lost 0 bases and the J segment 7 bases; nucleotides outside the gene matches: 11. This CDR3 contains 17 residues. Germline V gene data show CDR1 as SGHTA and CDR2 as FQGTGA. In the original processing: Nucleated cell counts were estimated from reference gene primer amplification. Method: immunoSEQ multiplex PCR; TCRdb's copy keeps in-frame clones and lacks some. V, J and clone size derive from that table, while D and trimming were established from the DNA sequence. The sample consists of around 300,000 clones, roughly 90% of them appearing once.

Material for sequencing was PBMCs or T cells enriched from blood (not recorded which). This TCR came from a woman between 18 and 29 years old with acute COVID-19. This chain links TRBV7-3 with TRBJ2-1; 8 bases line up with TRBD1. CDR3 amino acids: CASSLTPGQGENNEQFF. The CDR3 DNA reads as TGTGCCAGCAGCTTAACTCCTGGACAGGGAGAAAATAATGAGCAGTTCTTC.